This TCR beta chain was obtained from a study of cytomegalovirus exposure and HLA in healthy donors. Trimming removed 6 bases at V and 1 base at J, with 10 bases between. The CDR3 length is 13 residues. CDR1 MNHEY and CDR2 SVGAGI come from the germline V gene. In the PCR, 60 Vbeta and 13 Jbeta primers were used. Measured with immunoSEQ multiplex PCR; TCRdb has only the in-frame clones, and not every one. The profile covers about 130,000 clones, with 81% appearing a single time and 3.5% to 4% taken by the ten largest. Sequenced input: PBMCs. The rearrangement links TRBV6-5 to TRBJ2-7; D remains unclear. This sequence originates from a man younger than 35 in good health and CMV-seropositive. For the CDR3, the DNA is TGTGCCAGCAGCCGAACTCAATCCTACGAGCAGTACTTC. Translating it yields CASSRTQSYEQYF.